This TCR beta chain came from a study of blood T cell repertoires in COVID-19. Study-level background: The origin of the acute and convalescent COVID-19 samples was the United States, Italy and Spain. From T cells, B-cell-depleted T cells, or PBMCs came the material, which was cDNA or gDNA.

In the original workflow: Using reference gene primer amplification, nucleated cell counts were estimated. Assay: immunoSEQ multiplex PCR; the TCRdb copy retains only in-frame clones and omits some. V, J and clone size were drawn from that table, and D and trimming were deduced from the DNA. The profile shows some 68,000 clones, about 87% of them singletons. This CDR3 has 13 amino acids. The V end was cut by 7 bases, the J end by 3 bases, with 10 bases between. Per germline, CDR1 SGHDT and CDR2 YYEEEE. This receptor was obtained from a human donor in a cohort sampled during active COVID-19. The chain joins TRBV5-6 to TRBJ2-2, with D possibly being TRBD1 (5 bases). Material: peripheral blood. The CDR3 region is CASFRVYTGELFF. CDR3 in DNA: TGTGCCAGCTTCAGGGTTTACACCGGGGAGCTGTTTTTT.